One sample yielded the 18 T cell receptor beta chains listed below, sequenced in a study of blood T cell repertoires in COVID-19. The assay was immunoSEQ multiplex PCR, and TCRdb's table has in-frame clones only and misses some. Of around 120,000 clones in the sample, 70% to 90% were seen once. Source material: peripheral blood. These receptors came from a middle-aged man with acute or convalescent COVID-19.

The chain has TRBV30 and TRBJ2-1; no reliable D call. Germline values: CDR1 GTSNPN, CDR2 SVGIG (reference sequence). The length of the CDR3 is 14 residues. With 0 bases removed from V and 7 bases from J, the gap between germline ends came to 13 bases. CDR3 sequence (DNA): TGTGCCTGGAGTGTACTGGGTAGCTGGAATGAGCAGTTCTTC. Its translation: CAWSVLGSWNEQFF.

The gene calls are TRBV20-1 and TRBJ2-2; 10 nucleotides match TRBD2. Germline V lookup: CDR1 DFQATT, CDR2 SNEGSKA (reference sequence). The CDR3 totals 15 residues. V trimming: 3 bases; J trimming: 4 bases; junction bases outside the gene matches: 5. The DNA of the CDR3 is TGCAGTGCTAGTTTAGCGGGAGGTGGCACCGGGGAGCTGTTTTTT. It yields the protein CSASLAGGGTGELFF.

This clone turned up a few times. V is TRBV5-5 and J is TRBJ1-5; D remains ambiguous. V gave up 4 bases and J gave up 2 bases, with 13 bases separating them. CDR1 SGHKS and CDR2 YYEKEE come from the germline V gene (reference sequence). This CDR3 has 15 residues. In DNA form, the CDR3 reads TGTGCCAGCAGCCTGGAAATGCAGGGCAATCAGCCCCAGCATTTT. Translation: CASSLEMQGNQPQHF. Full variable domain (outside the CDR3, taken from reference TRBV5-5 and TRBJ1-5): DAGVTQSPTHLIKTRGQQVTLRCSPISGHKSVSWYQQVLGQGPQFIFQYYEKEERGRGNFPDRFSARQFPNYSSELNVNALLLGDSALYLCASSLEMQGNQPQHFGDGTRLSIL.

About this clone: The junction differs from germline at one of its ends, possibly a read error. The rearrangement uses TRBV18 and TRBJ2-5, with D uncertain. Germline assignment: CDR1 KGHSH and CDR2 LQKENI. The length of the CDR3 is 12 residues. The DNA of the CDR3 is TGTGCCAGCTCCCCACGGGCAGAGACCCAGTACTTC. It codes for CASSPRAETQYF.

The V call is TRBV6-5, the J call TRBJ1-3, with D uncertain. The CDR3 consists of 15 residues. The V gene's germline CDR1 is MNHEY and CDR2 SVGAGI. Trimming stripped 7 bases from V and 0 bases from J, with 13 bases between. The DNA for the CDR3 is TGTGCCAGCATCGAACGGCGGTACTCTGGAAACACCATATATTTT. As protein: CASIERRYSGNTIYF.

This clone was picked up a small number of times. This chain uses TRBV7-2 with TRBJ2-7, with a tentative D call TRBD2 (5 bases). Germline V gives CDR1 SGHTA, CDR2 FQGNSA. The V and J ends lost 5 bases and 7 bases respectively, with 15 bases between them. CDR3 length: 13 residues. The DNA of the CDR3 is TGTGCCAGCAGCGTCCCGCCGGACTTTGAGCAGTACTTC. This translates into CASSVPPDFEQYF.

This sequence joins TRBV6-2 or TRBV6-3 and TRBJ2-5; 13 positions match TRBD2. This CDR3 comprises 17 residues. Losses at the gene ends were 2 bases for V and 5 bases for J; bases not matched to a gene: 8. Germline V gene lookup returns CDR1 MNHEY and CDR2 SVGEGT. CDR3 region: CASSYVRGLAGWETQYF. The DNA of the CDR3 is TGTGCCAGCAGTTACGTTCGGGGACTAGCGGGGTGGGAGACCCAGTACTTC.

In this sample, this clone turned up once. The rearrangement links TRBV6-6 to TRBJ2-7; TRBD1 matches 7 bases. V was pared by 6 bases and J by 4 bases, with 9 bases of the junction left unmatched. The CDR3 covers 14 residues. Per the germline V gene, CDR1 is MNHNY and CDR2 is SVGAGI (reference sequence). CDR3 nucleotide sequence: TGTGCCAGCAGACCTCGGGGACAGTCTTACGAGCAGTACTTC. It encodes CASRPRGQSYEQYF.

J is TRBJ2-1 and V is TRBV9; D is possibly TRBD1 (5 bases). The CDR3 spans 14 residues. Germline V gene data show CDR1 as SGDLS and CDR2 as YYNGEE. V was trimmed by 4 bases and J by 4 bases, leaving 12 bases between them. CDR3 sequence (DNA): TGTGCCAGCAGCTCCTCCGACAGTTACAATGAGCAGTTCTTC. As protein: CASSSSDSYNEQFF.

V gene TRBV5-6 combines with J gene TRBJ1-1, with D perhaps TRBD1 (5 bases). CDR1 SGHDT and CDR2 YYEEEE come from the germline V gene. CDR3 length: 15 residues. V dropped 3 bases and J dropped 3 bases, with 15 bases sitting between them. The CDR3 region has the DNA TGTGCCAGCAGCTGGGACTCTTTCTCGGACACTGAAGCTTTCTTT. Translation: CASSWDSFSDTEAFF. Full variable domain (outside the CDR3, taken from reference TRBV5-6 and TRBJ1-1): DAGVTQSPTHLIKTRGQQVTLRCSPKSGHDTVSWYQQALGQGPQFIFQYYEEEERQRGNFPDRFSGHQFPNYSSELNVNALLLGDSALYLCASSWDSFSDTEAFFGQGTRLTVV.

The chain couples TRBV7-2 to TRBJ2-5; D is possibly TRBD2 (5 bases). The V gene's germline CDR1 is SGHTA and CDR2 FQGNSA. The CDR3 consists of 11 residues. The ends were cut back, 5 bases at V and 5 bases at J, with 6 bases in the middle. CDR3 amino acids: CASSRGETQYF. The CDR3 nucleotides are TGTGCCAGCAGCCGAGGGGAGACCCAGTACTTC.

This chain joins TRBV5-1 and TRBJ2-1; 8 bases fit TRBD2. The CDR3 sequence is 13 residues long. V was pared by 1 base and J by 15 bases, with 9 bases of the junction left unmatched. Germline assignment: CDR1 SGHRS and CDR2 YFSETQ. The CDR3 nucleotides read TGCGCCAGCAGCTTGTCCCAGCGGGAGAGGGGGTTCTTC. As protein: CASSLSQRERGFF.

The rearrangement links TRBV5-5 to TRBJ2-5; a possible D gene is TRBD1 (5 bases). V dropped 4 bases and J dropped 1 base, with 11 bases sitting between them. Germline loops: CDR1 SGHKS, CDR2 YYEKEE (reference sequence). The CDR3 consists of 14 residues. CDR3 amino acids: CASSRDSVQETQYF. CDR3 sequence (DNA): TGTGCCAGCAGCCGAGACAGTGTCCAAGAGACCCAGTACTTC.

The chain is built from TRBV10-3 and TRBJ2-1; TRBD2 matches 9 bases. CDR1 is ENHRY and CDR2 is SYGVKD in the germline V gene. This CDR3 is built from 17 residues. V lost 2 bases, J lost 4 bases, and 9 bases stayed unmatched. CDR3 protein: CAISEPTPAGGYNEQFF. CDR3 DNA: TGTGCCATCAGTGAGCCGACTCCAGCGGGAGGTTACAATGAGCAGTTCTTC.

This chain links TRBV19 with TRBJ1-5; 9 nucleotides line up with TRBD1. The CDR3 extends over 16 amino acids. Germline assignment: CDR1 LNHDA and CDR2 SQIVND (reference sequence). The junction had 6 bases not matched to a gene; V was cut back by 3 bases and J by 3 bases. CDR3 sequence reads: CASSIRDRVNNQPQHF. The CDR3 bases are TGTGCCAGTAGTATCCGGGACAGGGTTAACAATCAGCCCCAGCATTTT.

V gene TRBV6-5 combines with J gene TRBJ1-5, with D perhaps matching TRBD1 (6 bases). The CDR3 length is 13 residues. Germline V gene sequence: CDR1 MNHEY, CDR2 SVGAGI. V lost 7 bases to trimming and J lost 2 bases, with 9 bases between them. The chain's CDR3 is CASNRVGNQPQHF. CDR3 coding DNA: TGTGCCAGCAACAGGGTAGGCAATCAGCCCCAGCATTTT.

V gene TRBV27 combines with J gene TRBJ1-6; D is perhaps TRBD1 (6 bases). Germline CDR1 reads MNHEY; CDR2 reads SMNVEV (reference sequence). The CDR3 totals 19 residues. Trimming stripped 2 bases from V and 1 base from J, with 18 bases between. CDR3 region: CASSLKGSTGHSYNSPLHF. The CDR3 DNA sequence: TGTGCCAGCAGTTTAAAAGGATCCACAGGGCATTCCTATAATTCACCCCTCCACTTT.

This chain links TRBV5-8 with TRBJ1-2, with D perhaps matching TRBD1 (5 bases). CDR1 and CDR2 from the germline V gene are SGHTS and YDEGEE. With 4 bases removed from V and 8 bases from J, the gap between germline ends came to 21 bases. This CDR3 region has 15 residues. CDR3 region: CASSQGRGEKDGYTF. CDR3 DNA: TGTGCCAGCAGCCAAGGCCGGGGGGAGAAGGACGGCTACACCTTC.